This T cell receptor beta chain came from a study of T-cell memory formation after mild COVID-19. Whole-study findings and limits: Proof of SARS-CoV-2 specificity was absent for the second-wave clones that crested on day 37. Whereas later expanders leaned CD4+, clones contracting day 15 to 85 showed a balanced CD4/CD8 makeup. CD8+ contracting clones occupied EMRA, while CD4+ ones occupied mainly CM and EM.

A 5'RACE reaction primed in the constant segment made cDNA libraries of TCR alpha and TCR beta, and these carried sample barcodes and UMIs. TCRdb analysed the 5' RACE reads with MiXCR anew, one entry per CDR3 protein. The data show roughly 240,000 distinct CDR3 sequences, with around 15% seen just once and 22% held by the top ten. The CDR3 length is 15 residues. V shed 2 bases and J 5 bases; nucleotides not matched to a gene: 4. Regarding this clonotype: Its antigen is unknown.

Sequencing was carried out using PBMCs or a T cell subset sorted from them (not recorded which). The clonotype comes from a man between 18 and 29 years old who had mild COVID-19 (a few samples of this study predate the infection). Cell type and time point are not known. The genes are TRBV12-3 or TRBV12-4 and TRBJ2-3, with 10 positions matching TRBD2. DNA of the CDR3: TGTGCCAGCAGTTTAAGCGGGGGGGCCGGAGATACGCAGTATTTT. Translated: CASSLSGGAGDTQYF.